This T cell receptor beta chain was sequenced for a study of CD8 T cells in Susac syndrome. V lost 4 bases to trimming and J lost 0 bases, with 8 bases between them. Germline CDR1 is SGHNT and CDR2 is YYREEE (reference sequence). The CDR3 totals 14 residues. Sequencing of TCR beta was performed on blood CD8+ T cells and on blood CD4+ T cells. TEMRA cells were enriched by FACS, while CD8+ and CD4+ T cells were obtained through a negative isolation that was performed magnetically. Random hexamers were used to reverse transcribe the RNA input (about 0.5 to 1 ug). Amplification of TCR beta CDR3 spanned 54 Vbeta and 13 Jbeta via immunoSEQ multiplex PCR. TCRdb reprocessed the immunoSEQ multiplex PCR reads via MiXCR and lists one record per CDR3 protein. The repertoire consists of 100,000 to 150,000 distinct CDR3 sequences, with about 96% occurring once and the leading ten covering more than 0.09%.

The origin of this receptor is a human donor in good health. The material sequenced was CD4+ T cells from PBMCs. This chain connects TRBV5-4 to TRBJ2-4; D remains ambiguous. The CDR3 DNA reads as TGTGCCAGCAGCCCCCCCTTAGCCAAAAACATTCAGTACTTC. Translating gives CASSPPLAKNIQYF.